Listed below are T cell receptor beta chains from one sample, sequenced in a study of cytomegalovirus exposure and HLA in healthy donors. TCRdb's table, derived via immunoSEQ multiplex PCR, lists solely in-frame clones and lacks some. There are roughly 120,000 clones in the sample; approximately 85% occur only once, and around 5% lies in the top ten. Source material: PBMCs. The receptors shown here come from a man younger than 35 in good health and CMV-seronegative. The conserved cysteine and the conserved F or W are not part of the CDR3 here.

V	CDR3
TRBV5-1	ASSLWIGGYEQY
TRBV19	ASSIAQGGQETQY
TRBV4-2	ASRKTTSGYNEQF
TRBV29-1	SVAGGRTTSTDTQY
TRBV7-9	ASSLSQDYEQY
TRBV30	AWSVPPPGHHYGYT
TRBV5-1	ASSLGAGTGHGYT
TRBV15	ATSRVLQGGEKLF
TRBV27	ASSWRSQETQY
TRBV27	ASRPGQGIGSTY
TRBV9	ASSVALNEQF
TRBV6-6	ASSVDKGGTEAF
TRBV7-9	ASSLAGQGTYEQY
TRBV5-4	ASSSQGQIAGNTIY
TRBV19	ASRRGEAGYT
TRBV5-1	ASSGGLAGLEQF
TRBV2	ASSGQGTYNEQF
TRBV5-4	ASSFDRTDTQY
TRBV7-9	ASSSPERAYEQY
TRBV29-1	SARTGREYTEAF
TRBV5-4	ASSQVRTSYEQY
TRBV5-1	ASSLDRGHYGYT
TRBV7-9	ASSLGNSGDYEQY
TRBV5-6	ASSDDRGGREAF
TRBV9	ASSARGNGETQY
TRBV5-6	ASSLGASYEQY
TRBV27	ASGLQGNQPQH
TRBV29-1	SVRDSGNQPQH
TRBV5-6	ASSFLTSGNQETQY
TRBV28	ASSFGGGREAF
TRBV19	ATAGAGGYISYNEQF
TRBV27	ASSLSFAGGIRNEQF
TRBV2	ASSEVRTGGT
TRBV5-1	ATRAAGGDEQY
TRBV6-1	ASSRGGDEQY
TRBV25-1	ASPSRSWDIQY
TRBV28	ASSEQGEGEQY
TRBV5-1	ASSFGLAGGSSYNEQF
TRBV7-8	ASSLTNGQGNGPQH
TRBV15	ATSRDRIGDEQF
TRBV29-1	SVTLAGLLEQY
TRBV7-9	ASSETGLGNTIY
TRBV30	AWSPGTAGANVLT
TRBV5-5	ASTSRVDSPLH
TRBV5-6	ASSSRQGTTQY
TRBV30	AWSVSGSSEKLF
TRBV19	ASRQKSTYEQY
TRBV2	ASSFRQVSNQPQH